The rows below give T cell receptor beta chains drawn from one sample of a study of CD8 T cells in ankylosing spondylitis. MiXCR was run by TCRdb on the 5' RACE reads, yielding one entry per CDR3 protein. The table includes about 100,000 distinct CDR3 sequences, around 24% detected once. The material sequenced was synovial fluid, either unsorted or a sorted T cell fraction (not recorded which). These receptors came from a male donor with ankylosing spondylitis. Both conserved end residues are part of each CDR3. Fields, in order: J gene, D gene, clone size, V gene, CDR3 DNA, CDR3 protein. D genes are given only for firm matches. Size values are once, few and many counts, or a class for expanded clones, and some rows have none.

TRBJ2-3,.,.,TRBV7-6,TGTGCCAGCAGCTTAGCCCCTGACAGCAGCATAGATACGCAGTATTTT,CASSLAPDSSIDTQYF
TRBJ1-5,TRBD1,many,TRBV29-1,TGCAGCGTTGTAGGCGGACAGGGGAGCAATCAGCCCCAGCATTTT,CSVVGGQGSNQPQHF
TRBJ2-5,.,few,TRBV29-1,TGCAGCGGGGGGCAGATTCAAGAGACCCAGTACTTC,CSGGQIQETQYF
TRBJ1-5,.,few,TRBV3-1,TGTGCCAGCAGTCGGGGCGGGGAATGGGACAATCAGCCCCAGCATTTT,CASSRGGEWDNQPQHF
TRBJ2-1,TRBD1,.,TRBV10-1,TGCGCCACTCAACAGGGGGTCGACAATGAGCAGTTCTTC,CATQQGVDNEQFF
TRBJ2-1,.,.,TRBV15,TGTGCCACCAGCAGTCAGCTTTTGAGCGGGAATGAGCAGTTCTTC,CATSSQLLSGNEQFF
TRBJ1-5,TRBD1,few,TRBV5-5,TGTGCCAGCAGCCGGACAGGGGTTGGTCAGCCCCAGCATTTT,CASSRTGVGQPQHF
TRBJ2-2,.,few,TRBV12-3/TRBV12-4,TGTGCCAGCAGTACAGGGATCGGGGAGCTGTTTTTT,CASSTGIGELFF
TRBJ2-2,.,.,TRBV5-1,TGCGCCAGCGGTCGGGCCAACACCGGGGAGCTGTTTTTT,CASGRANTGELFF
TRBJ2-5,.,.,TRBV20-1,TGCAGTGCGCTTGAGGATACAGGGCGTCATTTCCAAGAGACCCAGTACTTC,CSALEDTGRHFQETQYF
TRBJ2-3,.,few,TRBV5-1,TGCGCCAGCAGCTTGGGGCAGGGATACGATACGCAGTATTTT,CASSLGQGYDTQYF
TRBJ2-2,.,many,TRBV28,TGTGCCAGCAGTTTGCAGACCAACACCGGGGAGCTGTTTTTT,CASSLQTNTGELFF
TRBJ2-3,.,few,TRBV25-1,TGTGCCAGCAGGACAGACCTTAACACAGATACGCAGTATTTT,CASRTDLNTDTQYF
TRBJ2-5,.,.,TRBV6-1,TGTGCCAGCACCAAGGGGCTAGCGATCCAAGAGACCCAGTACTTC,CASTKGLAIQETQYF
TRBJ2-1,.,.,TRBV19,TGTGCCAGTACGCCCAGGGTGGGATCCTACAATGAGCAGTTCTTC,CASTPRVGSYNEQFF
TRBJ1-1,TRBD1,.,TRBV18,TGTGCCAGCTCAAAAGATCCCGGGACAGGGAATACTGAAGCTTTCTTT,CASSKDPGTGNTEAFF
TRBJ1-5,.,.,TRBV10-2,TGCGCCAGCAGTACTCTTATCAATCAGCCCCAGCATTTT,CASSTLINQPQHF
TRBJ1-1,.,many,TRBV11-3,TGTGCCAGCAGCACTTCGGGCGCCGTGGACACTGAAGCTTTCTTT,CASSTSGAVDTEAFF
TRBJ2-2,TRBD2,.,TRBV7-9,TGTGCCAGCAGTCAGAGCGGGAGCATGGGCGGGGAGCTGTTTTTT,CASSQSGSMGGELFF
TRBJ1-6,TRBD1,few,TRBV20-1,TGCAGTGCTAGAGATAGGGACAGGGGGGATTCACCCCTCCACTTT,CSARDRDRGDSPLHF
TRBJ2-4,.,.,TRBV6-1,TGTGCCAGCAGTGAACGAGGAGGGTTGAACATTCAGTACTTC,CASSERGGLNIQYF
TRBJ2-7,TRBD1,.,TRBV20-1,TGCAGTGCCGTCTGGGACAGGGGTTTAGCCTACGAGCAGTACTTC,CSAVWDRGLAYEQYF
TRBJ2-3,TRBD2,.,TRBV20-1,TGCAGTGCTAGCCCTGGCCTAGCGGGAGGCACAGATACGCAGTATTTT,CSASPGLAGGTDTQYF
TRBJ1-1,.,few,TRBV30,TGTGCCTGGACCCCGGCGGCAGGAGTGAACACTGAAGCTTTCTTT,CAWTPAAGVNTEAFF
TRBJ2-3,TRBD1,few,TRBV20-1,TGCAGTGCTAGTTCCGACAGGGAAGGAGTCGAAGATACGCAGTATTTT,CSASSDREGVEDTQYF
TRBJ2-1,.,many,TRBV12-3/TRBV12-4,TGTGCCAGCACCGAAAGGGCGGGAAAGTACAATGAGCAGTTCTTC,CASTERAGKYNEQFF
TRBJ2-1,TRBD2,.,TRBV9,TGTGCCAGCAGCGTGAACCCCCTAGCGGCCTCCTACAATGAGCAGTTCTTC,CASSVNPLAASYNEQFF
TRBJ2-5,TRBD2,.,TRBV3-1,TGTGCCAGCACGGGTAGCGGGAGACGGGAGACCCAGTACTTC,CASTGSGRRETQYF
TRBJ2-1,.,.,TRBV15,TGTGCCACCAGCACCAACTTAGCGGAGGCCCCGGACAATGAGCAGTTCTTC,CATSTNLAEAPDNEQFF
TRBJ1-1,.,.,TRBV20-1,TGCAGTGCTAGAGATTATGGGGGCCGGACTGAAGCTTTCTTT,CSARDYGGRTEAFF
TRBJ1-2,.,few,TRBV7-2,TGTGCCAGCAGCTTTAGTGGGGATACGGGCTACACCTTC,CASSFSGDTGYTF
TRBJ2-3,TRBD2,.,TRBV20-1,TGCAGTGCTATCGGGACTAGCGGGGGCACAGATACGCAGTATTTT,CSAIGTSGGTDTQYF
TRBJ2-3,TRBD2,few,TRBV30,TGTGCCTGGAGGCTAGCGGGGAGCACAGATACGCAGTATTTT,CAWRLAGSTDTQYF
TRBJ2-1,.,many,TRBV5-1,TGCGCCAGCAGCTTGGTGCGGGGAGCCTACAATGAGCAGTTCTTC,CASSLVRGAYNEQFF
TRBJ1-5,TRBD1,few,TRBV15,TGTGCCACCAGCAGAGATCTCCCCGGGACAGGGCTTCAGCCCCAGCATTTT,CATSRDLPGTGLQPQHF
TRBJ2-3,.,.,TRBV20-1,TGCAGTGCCCCAACGTTGGGCACAGATACGCAGTATTTT,CSAPTLGTDTQYF
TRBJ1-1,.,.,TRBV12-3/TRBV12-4,TGTGCCAGCAGGGGGGGATTCCTTGAAGCTTTCTTT,CASRGGFLEAFF